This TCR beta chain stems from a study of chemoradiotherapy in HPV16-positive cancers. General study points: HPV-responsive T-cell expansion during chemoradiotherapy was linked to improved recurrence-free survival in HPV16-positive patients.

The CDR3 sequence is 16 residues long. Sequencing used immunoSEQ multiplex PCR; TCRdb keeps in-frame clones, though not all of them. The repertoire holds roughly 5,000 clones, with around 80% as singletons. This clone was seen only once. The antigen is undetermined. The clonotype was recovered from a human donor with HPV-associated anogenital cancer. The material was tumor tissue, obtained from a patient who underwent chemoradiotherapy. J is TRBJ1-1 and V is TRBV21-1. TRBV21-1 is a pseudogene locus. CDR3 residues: CASSKDEGGDNTEAFF. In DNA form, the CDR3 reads TGTGCCAGCAGCAAAGATGAGGGTGGGGATAACACTGAAGCTTTCTTT.